This T cell receptor beta chain was recorded in a study of OX40 agonist ivuxolimab in advanced cancers. This clone was seen many times. The CDR3 sequence is 17 residues long. Germline CDR1 is SGHAT and CDR2 is FQDESV (reference sequence). Trimming took 2 bases from V and 0 from J; bases not matched to a gene: 7. Assay used: immunoSEQ multiplex PCR; TCRdb lists only in-frame clones, some missing. The sample shows approximately 70,000 clones, about 77% of them seen only once. This specimen was CD4+ or CD8+ T cells sorted from blood, taken in a trial of the OX40 agonist ivuxolimab. This receptor was taken from an adult with an advanced solid tumor such as melanoma, head and neck, liver or kidney cancer. The V call is TRBV11-1, the J call TRBJ2-7, with TRBD2 matching over 10 bases. This CDR3 reads CASSLYSGGSSSYEQYF. CDR3 in DNA: TGTGCCAGCAGCTTATATAGCGGGGGGTCCTCCTCCTACGAGCAGTACTTC.